The 30 T cell receptor beta chains listed next were all sequenced from one sample in a study of cytomegalovirus exposure and HLA in healthy donors. The PCR made use of 60 Vbeta and 13 Jbeta primers. Sequencing was performed with immunoSEQ multiplex PCR; in TCRdb, only in-frame clones are kept and a portion is missing. The table has approximately 100,000 clones, roughly 71% seen once; the top ten hold about a tenth. Sample: PBMCs. The source is a man aged 35 to 55 in good health and CMV-seropositive.

In its sample, this clone was seen a few times. This sequence joins TRBV5-4 and TRBJ2-5; D might be TRBD2 (5 bases). Deletions cut 0 bases from V and 1 base from J, with 13 bases between. The CDR3 runs 16 residues. Germline V gene sequence: CDR1 SGHNT, CDR2 YYREEE (reference sequence). CDR3 residues: CASSLGNGESQETQYF. The DNA of the CDR3 is TGTGCCAGCAGCTTGGGGAACGGGGAGAGCCAAGAGACCCAGTACTTC.

The chain joins TRBV13 to TRBJ1-1, with D unclear. The germline CDR1 and CDR2 sequences are PRHDT and FYEKMQ (reference sequence). V dropped 5 bases and J dropped 6 bases, with 13 bases sitting between them. The CDR3 length is 13 residues. CDR3 sequence (DNA): TGTGCCAGCAGCACCGGGAAATTCGCTGAAGCTTTCTTT. It yields the protein CASSTGKFAEAFF.

This clone was detected only a few times. The chain employs TRBV5-6 and TRBJ2-3; TRBD2 aligns across 8 bases. V trimming: 0 bases; J trimming: 1 base; junction bases outside the gene matches: 4. This CDR3 comprises 16 residues. Per the germline V gene, CDR1 is SGHDT and CDR2 is YYEEEE. CDR3 sequence (DNA): TGTGCCAGCAGCTTGGAGCGGGAGCCCCGCACAGATACGCAGTATTTT. This encodes CASSLEREPRTDTQYF. The full variable domain, rest sourced from reference TRBV5-6 and TRBJ2-3, is DAGVTQSPTHLIKTRGQQVTLRCSPKSGHDTVSWYQQALGQGPQFIFQYYEEEERQRGNFPDRFSGHQFPNYSSELNVNALLLGDSALYLCASSLEREPRTDTQYFGPGTRLTVL.

The V and J genes are TRBV19 and TRBJ2-1, with 8 bases fitting TRBD2. The CDR3 is made up of 16 amino acids. Germline-derived CDR1 and CDR2 are LNHDA and SQIVND (reference sequence). With V trimmed by 2 bases and J by 0 bases, 3 bases remained unmatched. Written as DNA, the CDR3 is TGTGCCAGTAGTATAATGGCGGGAGGCTCCTACAATGAGCAGTTCTTC. Translation: CASSIMAGGSYNEQFF.

This chain links TRBV2 with TRBJ2-7; D perhaps matches TRBD1 (5 bases). The V gene lost 6 bases and the J gene lost 1 base, with 7 bases spanning the gap. There are 12 residues in the CDR3. CDR1 is SNHLY, CDR2 FYNNEI, per germline. The CDR3 reads CASRAGSYEQYF. CDR3 nucleotide sequence: TGTGCCAGCAGGGCAGGGTCCTACGAGCAGTACTTC.

This sequence joins TRBV6-5 and TRBJ1-1; possible D gene TRBD1, 5 bases. CDR1 and CDR2 (germline): MNHEY, SVGAGI. Trimming took 8 bases from V and 4 from J, leaving 11 bases between them. The CDR3 spans 12 residues. This chain's CDR3 is CASHRRGTEAFF. CDR3 bases: TGTGCCAGCCACAGGCGGGGCACTGAAGCTTTCTTT.

This clone was found a few times. The chain employs TRBV6-5 and TRBJ1-2; TRBD1 agrees at 7 bases. From germline, CDR1 is MNHEY and CDR2 SVGAGI. Trimming cost V 5 bases and J 4 bases; bases outside gene matches: 10. The CDR3 totals 15 residues. CDR3 protein: CASSIGGRVGYGYTF. The CDR3 DNA reads as TGTGCCAGCAGTATAGGGGGCAGAGTAGGCTATGGCTACACCTTC.

A word on this clone: Germline and junction disagree at one end, which may indicate a read error. For the CDR3, the DNA is TGTTCCAGCAGCGACGTGGGACAGGGGGAGGGCTACACCTTC. This encodes CSSSDVGQGEGYTF. V is TRBV7-9 and J is TRBJ1-2, with 11 bases matching TRBD1. CDR1 and CDR2 from the germline V gene are SEHNR and FQNEAQ (reference sequence). The length of the CDR3 is 14 residues.

The chain employs TRBV6-5 and TRBJ2-7, with 7 nucleotides matching TRBD2. The CDR3 contains 14 residues. Germline-derived CDR1 and CDR2 are MNHEY and SVGAGI. V shed 3 bases and J 3 bases; nucleotides not matched to a gene: 5. The CDR3 here is CASSYGRGDYEQYV. DNA of the CDR3: TGTGCCAGCAGTTATGGGAGGGGAGACTACGAGCAGTACGTC.

The chain links TRBV6-6 to TRBJ1-5; possibly TRBD1 for D (6 bases). V was trimmed by 5 bases and J by 0 bases, leaving 8 bases between them. The CDR3 runs 14 residues. Germline CDR1 reads MNHNY; CDR2 reads SVGAGI (reference sequence). Written as DNA, the CDR3 is TGTGCCAGCAGTCCACAGGGTAGCAATCAGCCCCAGCATTTT. The encoded protein is CASSPQGSNQPQHF.

Only one count was recorded for this clone. The V and J genes are TRBV5-1 and TRBJ2-3; D is possibly TRBD1 (6 bases). V dropped 7 bases and J dropped 0 bases, with 9 bases sitting between them. From germline, CDR1 is SGHRS and CDR2 YFSETQ. This CDR3 region has 13 residues. DNA for the CDR3: TGCGCCAGCGGGGGCGGTAGCACAGATACGCAGTATTTT. This gives the protein CASGGGSTDTQYF.

The chain couples TRBV6-5 to TRBJ1-2, with D tentatively TRBD1 (6 bases). V was trimmed by 4 bases and J by 2 bases, leaving 14 bases between them. CDR1 is MNHEY and CDR2 is SVGAGI in the germline V gene. The CDR3 totals 15 residues. CDR3 loop: CASSFLDRINYGYTF. In DNA, the CDR3 is TGTGCCAGCAGTTTTCTGGACAGAATCAACTATGGCTACACCTTC.

This clone has a handful of counts. The V and J genes are TRBV6-5 and TRBJ2-1; 8 bases line up with TRBD2. J was trimmed by 10 bases and V by 5 bases; bases with no gene match: 4. CDR1 is MNHEY, CDR2 SVGAGI, per germline. The length of the CDR3 is 12 residues. The CDR3 DNA follows: TGTGCCAGCAGTCCGCTAGCGGGCGAGCAGTTCTTC. Amino acids: CASSPLAGEQFF.

This rearrangement joins TRBV10-3 to TRBJ2-1; D is possibly TRBD2 (5 bases). V lost 0 bases and J lost 4, with 13 bases in between. The CDR3 totals 16 residues. CDR1 ENHRY and CDR2 SYGVKD come from the germline V gene. The CDR3 protein is CAISESGVAQYNEQFF. The DNA of the CDR3 is TGTGCCATCAGTGAGTCTGGGGTAGCGCAGTACAATGAGCAGTTCTTC.

This rearrangement joins TRBV5-1 to TRBJ2-5; the D is unclear. Germline V CDR1 and CDR2: SGHRS, YFSETQ. Trimming pared 0 bases from V and 5 bases from J, leaving 8 bases between. The CDR3 extends over 13 amino acids. CDR3 coding DNA: TGCGCCAGCAGCTTGGCCGTGCGGGAGACCCAGTACTTC. This encodes CASSLAVRETQYF.

The chain carries TRBV30 and TRBJ1-1, with TRBD1 as a possible D gene (6 bases). The CDR3 sequence is 11 residues long. CDR1 is GTSNPN, CDR2 SVGIG, per germline (reference sequence). V shed 0 bases and J shed 10 bases, with 9 bases lying between them. The CDR3 region is CAWSVEGGAFF. CDR3 in DNA: TGTGCCTGGAGTGTTGAAGGGGGAGCTTTCTTT.

The chain couples TRBV6-6 to TRBJ2-5, with 7 nucleotides matching TRBD2. Germline V gives CDR1 MNHNY, CDR2 SVGAGI (reference sequence). The CDR3 runs to 13 residues. Unmatched junction bases numbered 6, after V lost 6 bases and J lost 5 bases. CDR3 residues: CASRDGGTETQYF. CDR3 nucleotides: TGTGCCAGCAGGGACGGGGGGACGGAGACCCAGTACTTC.

About this clone: One junction end does not reproduce the germline sequence, and a read error may be involved. V usage is TRBV6-5 and J usage is TRBJ2-7; TRBD1 agrees at 7 bases. This CDR3 is 13 amino acids long. CDR1 is MNHEY, CDR2 SVGAGI, per germline. The CDR3 DNA is TGTGCCATCAGTACTACAGGGGTGGACGAGCAGTACTTC. It encodes CAISTTGVDEQYF.

V and J are TRBV9 and TRBJ2-7; tentatively, D is TRBD2 (6 bases). The CDR3 runs 13 residues. The germline gives CDR1 SGDLS, CDR2 YYNGEE. The V gene lost 3 bases and the J gene lost 7 bases, with 14 bases spanning the gap. CDR3 bases: TGTGCCAGCAGCGAGGCCGGGGGAGATGAGCAGTACTTC. Protein: CASSEAGGDEQYF.

The chain is built from TRBV5-1 and TRBJ1-1; D is perhaps TRBD1 (5 bases). The CDR3 loop spans 15 amino acids. Per the germline V gene, CDR1 is SGHRS and CDR2 is YFSETQ. Trimming took 4 bases from V and 1 from J, leaving 14 bases between them. CDR3 in amino acids: CASSGGQGRNTEAFF. The CDR3 nucleotides read TGCGCCAGCAGCGGCGGTCAGGGAAGGAACACTGAAGCTTTCTTT.

In its sample, this clone was seen a few times. The V and J genes are TRBV9 and TRBJ2-3; no definite D call. Trimming pared 0 bases from V and 4 bases from J, leaving 9 bases between. CDR1 SGDLS and CDR2 YYNGEE come from the germline V gene. The CDR3 is made up of 14 amino acids. The CDR3 coding sequence is TGTGCCAGCAGCGTAGGCCTAGGCGCAGATACGCAGTATTTT. Its protein is CASSVGLGADTQYF.

The chain recombines TRBV7-8 with TRBJ2-3; 13 bases agree with TRBD2. Germline-derived CDR1 and CDR2 are SGHVS and FQNEAQ. V trimming: 5 bases; J trimming: 5 bases; junction bases outside the gene matches: 7. The CDR3 loop spans 16 amino acids. CDR3 sequence reads: CASSVRTSGSKDTQYF. The CDR3, as DNA: TGTGCCAGCAGCGTACGGACTAGCGGGAGTAAAGATACGCAGTATTTT.

The J gene is TRBJ2-1, the V gene TRBV7-8, with D maybe TRBD1 (6 bases). CDR1 is SGHVS and CDR2 is FQNEAQ in the germline V gene. This CDR3 region has 13 residues. The V end lost 7 bases, the J end lost 8 bases, and 15 bases lay between the germline ends. The CDR3 reads CASTQGLPHEQFF. The CDR3 bases are TGTGCCAGCACCCAGGGGCTCCCCCATGAGCAGTTCTTC.

This clone was found a few times. CDR3: CASSPGQGREQYV. The CDR3 DNA follows: TGTGCCAGTAGTCCAGGACAGGGCCGCGAGCAGTACGTC. The chain carries TRBV19 and TRBJ2-7, with 8 bases lining up with TRBD1. The trim removed 5 bases at V and 6 bases at J, leaving 6 bases unmatched. The germline gives CDR1 LNHDA, CDR2 SQIVND (reference sequence). CDR3 size: 13 residues.

The V and J genes are TRBV2 and TRBJ2-3, with 9 bases identical to TRBD2. The ends lost 5 bases at V and 3 bases at J; junction bases unmatched: 6. The CDR3 totals 15 residues. Germline CDR1 is SNHLY and CDR2 is FYNNEI. The CDR3 region is CASSPSGVGTDTQYF. For the CDR3, the DNA is TGTGCCAGCAGTCCTAGCGGGGTTGGAACAGATACGCAGTATTTT.

CDR3 loop: CSVGLGQSNTIYF. The CDR3 DNA is TGCAGCGTTGGTTTAGGACAGTCGAACACCATATATTTT. The chain recombines TRBV29-1 with TRBJ1-3; tentatively, D is TRBD1 (6 bases). V was trimmed by 4 bases and J by 7 bases, leaving 14 bases between them. Per the germline V gene, CDR1 is SQVTM and CDR2 is ANQGSEA. The CDR3 covers 13 residues.

The chain is built from TRBV9 and TRBJ1-2, with 10 bases aligning to TRBD1. Germline CDR1 SGDLS, CDR2 YYNGEE. The V and J ends lost 4 bases and 2 bases, in that order; junction bases with no gene match: 5. This CDR3 has 15 amino acids. Here the CDR3 reads CASSPWTGGNYGYTF. The CDR3 DNA reads as TGTGCCAGCAGCCCCTGGACAGGGGGAAACTATGGCTACACCTTC.

This chain uses TRBV11-2 with TRBJ2-5, with D maybe TRBD2 (5 bases). The length of the CDR3 is 12 residues. The germline V and J ends were trimmed by 2 bases and 8 bases, with 9 bases remaining between them. Germline V gives CDR1 SGHAT, CDR2 FQNNGV. DNA of the CDR3: TGTGCCAGCAGCTTATCGGGATTTACCCAGTACTTC. This encodes CASSLSGFTQYF.

The chain carries TRBV9 and TRBJ1-1; 10 bases are shared with TRBD1. The CDR3 sequence is 14 residues long. V shed 3 bases, J shed 3 bases, and the junction held 2 bases outside the gene matches. Germline V gene data show CDR1 as SGDLS and CDR2 as YYNGEE. The CDR3 loop is CASSGTGGDTEAFF. DNA of the CDR3: TGTGCCAGCAGCGGGACAGGGGGGGACACTGAAGCTTTCTTT.

The chain joins TRBV27 to TRBJ1-2; D gene ambiguous. Germline CDR1 and CDR2: MNHEY and SMNVEV (reference sequence). V was clipped by 0 bases and J by 0 bases, with 8 bases between them. CDR3 length: 15 amino acids. CDR3 nucleotide sequence: TGTGCCAGCAGTTTATCCGCAGCGACTAACTATGGCTACACCTTC. Translation: CASSLSAATNYGYTF.